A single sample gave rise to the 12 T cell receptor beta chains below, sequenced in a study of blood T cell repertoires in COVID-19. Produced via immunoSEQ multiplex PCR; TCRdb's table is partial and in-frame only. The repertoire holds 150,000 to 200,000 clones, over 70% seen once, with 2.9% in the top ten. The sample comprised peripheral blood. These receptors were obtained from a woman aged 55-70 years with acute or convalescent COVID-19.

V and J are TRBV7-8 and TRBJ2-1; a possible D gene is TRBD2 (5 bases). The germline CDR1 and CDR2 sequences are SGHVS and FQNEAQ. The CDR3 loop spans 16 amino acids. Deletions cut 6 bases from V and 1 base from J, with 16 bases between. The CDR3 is CASSPEIGVSYNEQFF. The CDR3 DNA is TGTGCCAGCAGTCCAGAGATCGGGGTTTCCTACAATGAGCAGTTCTTC. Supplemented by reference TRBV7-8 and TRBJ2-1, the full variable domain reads GAGVSQSPRYKVAKRGQDVALRCDPISGHVSLFWYQQALGQGPEFLTYFQNEAQLDKSGLPSDRFFAERPEGSVSTLKIQRTQQEDSAVYLCASSPEIGVSYNEQFFGPGTRLTVL.

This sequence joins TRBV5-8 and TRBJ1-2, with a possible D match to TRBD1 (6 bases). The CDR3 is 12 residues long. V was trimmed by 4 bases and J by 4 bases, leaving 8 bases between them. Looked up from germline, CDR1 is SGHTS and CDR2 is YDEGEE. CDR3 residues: CASSLTGYGYTF. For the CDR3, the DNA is TGTGCCAGCAGCCTGACAGGCTATGGCTACACCTTC.

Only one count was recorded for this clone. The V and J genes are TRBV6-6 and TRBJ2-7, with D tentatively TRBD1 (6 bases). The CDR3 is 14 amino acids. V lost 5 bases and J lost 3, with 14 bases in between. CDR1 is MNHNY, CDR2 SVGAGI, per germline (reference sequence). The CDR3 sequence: CASSRSQGNYEQYF. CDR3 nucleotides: TGTGCCAGCAGTAGATCCCAGGGGAACTACGAGCAGTACTTC.

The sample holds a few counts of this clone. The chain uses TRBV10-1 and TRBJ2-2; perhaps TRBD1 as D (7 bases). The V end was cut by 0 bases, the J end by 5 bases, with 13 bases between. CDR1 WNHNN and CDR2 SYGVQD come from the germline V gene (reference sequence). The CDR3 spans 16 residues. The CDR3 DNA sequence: TGCGCCAGCAGTGAGTCGCCAGGGGGGTTGACCGGGGAGCTGTTTTTT. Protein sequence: CASSESPGGLTGELFF.

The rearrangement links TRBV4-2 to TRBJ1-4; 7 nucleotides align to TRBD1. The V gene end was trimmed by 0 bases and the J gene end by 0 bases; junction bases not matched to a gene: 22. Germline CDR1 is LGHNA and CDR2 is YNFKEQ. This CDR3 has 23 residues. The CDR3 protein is CASSQDPHPRGHFKGATNEKLFF. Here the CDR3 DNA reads TGTGCCAGCAGCCAAGACCCGCACCCGAGGGGGCATTTCAAAGGGGCAACTAATGAAAAACTGTTTTTT.

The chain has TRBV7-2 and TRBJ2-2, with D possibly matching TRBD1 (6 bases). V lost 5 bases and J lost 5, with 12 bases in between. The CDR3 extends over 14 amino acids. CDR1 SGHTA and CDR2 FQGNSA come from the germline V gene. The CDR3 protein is CASSPEGVTGELFF. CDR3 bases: TGTGCCAGCAGCCCCGAGGGGGTAACCGGGGAGCTGTTTTTT.

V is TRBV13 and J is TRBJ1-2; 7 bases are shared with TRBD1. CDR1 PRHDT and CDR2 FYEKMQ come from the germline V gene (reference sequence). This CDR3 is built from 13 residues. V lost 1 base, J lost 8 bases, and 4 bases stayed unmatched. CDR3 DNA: TGTGCCAGCAGCTTAGCCAGGGGGGTCGGCTACACCTTC. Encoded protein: CASSLARGVGYTF.

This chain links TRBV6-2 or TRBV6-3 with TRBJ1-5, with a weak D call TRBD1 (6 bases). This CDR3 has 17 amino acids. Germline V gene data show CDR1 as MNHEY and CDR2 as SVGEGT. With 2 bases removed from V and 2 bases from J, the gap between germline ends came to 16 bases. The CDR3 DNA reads TGTGCCAGCAGTTACCTTCGCAAGTCAGGGGGCAATCAGCCCCAGCATTTT. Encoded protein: CASSYLRKSGGNQPQHF.

The chain's CDR3 is CASSVARGNEKLFF. DNA for the CDR3: TGTGCCAGCAGCGTGGCCCGGGGGAATGAAAAACTGTTTTTT. The chain has TRBV7-9 and TRBJ1-4; TRBD1 might be the D (5 bases). V lost 5 bases and J 5 bases, leaving 12 bases between the germline ends. Germline CDR1 SEHNR, CDR2 FQNEAQ (reference sequence). There are 14 residues in the CDR3.

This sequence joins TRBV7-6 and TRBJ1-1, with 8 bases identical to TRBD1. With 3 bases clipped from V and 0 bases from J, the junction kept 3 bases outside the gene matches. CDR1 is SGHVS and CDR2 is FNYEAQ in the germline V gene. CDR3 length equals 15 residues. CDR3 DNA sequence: TGTGCCAGCAGCTTTTTGACAGGGGTGAACACTGAAGCTTTCTTT. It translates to CASSFLTGVNTEAFF.

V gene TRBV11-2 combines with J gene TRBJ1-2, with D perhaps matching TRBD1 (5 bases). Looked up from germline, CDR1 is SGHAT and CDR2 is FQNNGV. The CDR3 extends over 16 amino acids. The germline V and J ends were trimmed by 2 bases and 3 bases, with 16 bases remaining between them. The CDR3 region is CASSLPAGGGDYGYTF. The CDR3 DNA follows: TGTGCCAGCAGCTTACCCGCGGGGGGGGGAGACTATGGCTACACCTTC.

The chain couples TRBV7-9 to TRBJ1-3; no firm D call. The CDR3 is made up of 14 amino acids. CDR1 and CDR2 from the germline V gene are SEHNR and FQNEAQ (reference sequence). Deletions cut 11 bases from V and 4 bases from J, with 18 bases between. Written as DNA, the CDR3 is TGTGCCGGACGCGGGGAAGGGATCGGAAACACCATATATTTT. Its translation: CAGRGEGIGNTIYF. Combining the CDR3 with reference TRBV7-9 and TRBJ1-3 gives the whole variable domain DTGVSQNPRHKITKRGQNVTFRCDPISEHNRLYWYRQTLGQGPEFLTYFQNEAQLEKSRLLSDRFSAERPKGSFSTLEIQRTEQGDSAMYLCAGRGEGIGNTIYFGEGSWLTVV.